This T cell receptor (beta chain) is drawn from a study of T cells in Graves' hyperthyroidism and ophthalmopathy. Study-wide background: Peripheral blood draws took place at initial diagnosis, ahead of any treatment.

Broader study findings: Peripheral blood also featured most of the thyroid clonotypes expanded above 0.001.

Amplified TCR beta CDR3 regions derived from RNA transcripts. HTBI primers were used for first-round RT-PCR of the TCR CDR3. MiXCR, run by TCRdb on the multiplex PCR reads, gives a single entry per CDR3 protein. Of about 680,000 distinct CDR3 sequences in the sample, around a third are singletons; the top ten hold around 31%. As to this clonotype: Its specificity is unknown.

Looked up from germline, CDR1 is SQVTM and CDR2 is ANQGSEA. V lost 3 bases to trimming and J lost 7 bases, with 15 bases between them. This CDR3 spans 13 amino acids. Sequenced material: blood. This receptor was taken from a woman in her thirties or forties with Graves' hyperthyroidism. The J gene is TRBJ2-5, the V gene TRBV29-1; D might be TRBD1 (6 bases). CDR3 in amino acids: CSVEGQGAGTQYF. In DNA, the CDR3 is TGCAGCGTTGAGGGACAAGGGGCGGGGACCCAGTACTTC.